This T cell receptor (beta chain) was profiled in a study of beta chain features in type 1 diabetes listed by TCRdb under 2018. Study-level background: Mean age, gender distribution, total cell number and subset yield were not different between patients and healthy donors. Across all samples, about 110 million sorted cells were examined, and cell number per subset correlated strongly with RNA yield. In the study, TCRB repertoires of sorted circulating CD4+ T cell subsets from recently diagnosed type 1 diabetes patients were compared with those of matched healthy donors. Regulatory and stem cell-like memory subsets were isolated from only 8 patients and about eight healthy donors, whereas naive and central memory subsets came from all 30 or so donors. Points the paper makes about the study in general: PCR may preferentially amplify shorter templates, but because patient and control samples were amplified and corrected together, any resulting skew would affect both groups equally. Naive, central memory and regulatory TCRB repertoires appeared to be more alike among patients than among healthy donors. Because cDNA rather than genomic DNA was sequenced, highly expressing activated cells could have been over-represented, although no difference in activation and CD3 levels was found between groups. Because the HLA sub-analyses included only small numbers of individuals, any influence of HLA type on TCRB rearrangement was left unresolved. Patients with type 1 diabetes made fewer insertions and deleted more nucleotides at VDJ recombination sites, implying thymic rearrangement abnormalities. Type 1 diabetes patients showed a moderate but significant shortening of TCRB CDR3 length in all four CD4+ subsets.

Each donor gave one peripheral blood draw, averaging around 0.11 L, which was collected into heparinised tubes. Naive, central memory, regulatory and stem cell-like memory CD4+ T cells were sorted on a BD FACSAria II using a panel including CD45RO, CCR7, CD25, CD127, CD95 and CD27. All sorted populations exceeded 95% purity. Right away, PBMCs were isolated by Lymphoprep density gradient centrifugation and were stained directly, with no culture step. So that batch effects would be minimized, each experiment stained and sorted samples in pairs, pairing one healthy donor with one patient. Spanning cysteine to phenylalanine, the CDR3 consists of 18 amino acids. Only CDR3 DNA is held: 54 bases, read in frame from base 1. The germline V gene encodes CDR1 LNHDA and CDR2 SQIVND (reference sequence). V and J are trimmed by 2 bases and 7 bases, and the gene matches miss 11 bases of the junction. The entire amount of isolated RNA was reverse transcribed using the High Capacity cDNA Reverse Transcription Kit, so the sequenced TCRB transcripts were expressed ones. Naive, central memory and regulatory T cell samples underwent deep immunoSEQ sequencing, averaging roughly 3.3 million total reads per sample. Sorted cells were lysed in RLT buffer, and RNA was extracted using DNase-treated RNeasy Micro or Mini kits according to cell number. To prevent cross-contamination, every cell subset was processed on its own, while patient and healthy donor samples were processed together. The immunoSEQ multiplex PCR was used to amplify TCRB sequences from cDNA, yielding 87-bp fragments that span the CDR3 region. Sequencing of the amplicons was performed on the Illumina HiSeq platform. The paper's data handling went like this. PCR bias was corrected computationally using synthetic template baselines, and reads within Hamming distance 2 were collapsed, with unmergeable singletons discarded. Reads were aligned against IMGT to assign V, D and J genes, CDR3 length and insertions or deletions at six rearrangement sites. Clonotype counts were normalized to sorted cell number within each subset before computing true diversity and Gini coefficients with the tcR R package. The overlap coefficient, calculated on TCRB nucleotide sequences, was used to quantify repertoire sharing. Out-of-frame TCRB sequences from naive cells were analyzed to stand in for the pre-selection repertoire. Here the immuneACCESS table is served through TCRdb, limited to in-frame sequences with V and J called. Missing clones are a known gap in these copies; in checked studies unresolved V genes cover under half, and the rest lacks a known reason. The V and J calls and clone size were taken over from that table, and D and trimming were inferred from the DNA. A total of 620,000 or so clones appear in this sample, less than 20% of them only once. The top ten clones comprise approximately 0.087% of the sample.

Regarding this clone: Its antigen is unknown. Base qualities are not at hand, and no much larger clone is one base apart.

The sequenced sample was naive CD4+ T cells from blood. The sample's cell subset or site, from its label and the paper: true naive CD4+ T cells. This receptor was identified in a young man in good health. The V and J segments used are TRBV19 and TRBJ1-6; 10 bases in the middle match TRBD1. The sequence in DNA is TGTGCCAGTAGTATATCATCAATCGGGACAGGGGTAAATTCACCCCTCCACTTT. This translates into CASSISSIGTGVNSPLHF.